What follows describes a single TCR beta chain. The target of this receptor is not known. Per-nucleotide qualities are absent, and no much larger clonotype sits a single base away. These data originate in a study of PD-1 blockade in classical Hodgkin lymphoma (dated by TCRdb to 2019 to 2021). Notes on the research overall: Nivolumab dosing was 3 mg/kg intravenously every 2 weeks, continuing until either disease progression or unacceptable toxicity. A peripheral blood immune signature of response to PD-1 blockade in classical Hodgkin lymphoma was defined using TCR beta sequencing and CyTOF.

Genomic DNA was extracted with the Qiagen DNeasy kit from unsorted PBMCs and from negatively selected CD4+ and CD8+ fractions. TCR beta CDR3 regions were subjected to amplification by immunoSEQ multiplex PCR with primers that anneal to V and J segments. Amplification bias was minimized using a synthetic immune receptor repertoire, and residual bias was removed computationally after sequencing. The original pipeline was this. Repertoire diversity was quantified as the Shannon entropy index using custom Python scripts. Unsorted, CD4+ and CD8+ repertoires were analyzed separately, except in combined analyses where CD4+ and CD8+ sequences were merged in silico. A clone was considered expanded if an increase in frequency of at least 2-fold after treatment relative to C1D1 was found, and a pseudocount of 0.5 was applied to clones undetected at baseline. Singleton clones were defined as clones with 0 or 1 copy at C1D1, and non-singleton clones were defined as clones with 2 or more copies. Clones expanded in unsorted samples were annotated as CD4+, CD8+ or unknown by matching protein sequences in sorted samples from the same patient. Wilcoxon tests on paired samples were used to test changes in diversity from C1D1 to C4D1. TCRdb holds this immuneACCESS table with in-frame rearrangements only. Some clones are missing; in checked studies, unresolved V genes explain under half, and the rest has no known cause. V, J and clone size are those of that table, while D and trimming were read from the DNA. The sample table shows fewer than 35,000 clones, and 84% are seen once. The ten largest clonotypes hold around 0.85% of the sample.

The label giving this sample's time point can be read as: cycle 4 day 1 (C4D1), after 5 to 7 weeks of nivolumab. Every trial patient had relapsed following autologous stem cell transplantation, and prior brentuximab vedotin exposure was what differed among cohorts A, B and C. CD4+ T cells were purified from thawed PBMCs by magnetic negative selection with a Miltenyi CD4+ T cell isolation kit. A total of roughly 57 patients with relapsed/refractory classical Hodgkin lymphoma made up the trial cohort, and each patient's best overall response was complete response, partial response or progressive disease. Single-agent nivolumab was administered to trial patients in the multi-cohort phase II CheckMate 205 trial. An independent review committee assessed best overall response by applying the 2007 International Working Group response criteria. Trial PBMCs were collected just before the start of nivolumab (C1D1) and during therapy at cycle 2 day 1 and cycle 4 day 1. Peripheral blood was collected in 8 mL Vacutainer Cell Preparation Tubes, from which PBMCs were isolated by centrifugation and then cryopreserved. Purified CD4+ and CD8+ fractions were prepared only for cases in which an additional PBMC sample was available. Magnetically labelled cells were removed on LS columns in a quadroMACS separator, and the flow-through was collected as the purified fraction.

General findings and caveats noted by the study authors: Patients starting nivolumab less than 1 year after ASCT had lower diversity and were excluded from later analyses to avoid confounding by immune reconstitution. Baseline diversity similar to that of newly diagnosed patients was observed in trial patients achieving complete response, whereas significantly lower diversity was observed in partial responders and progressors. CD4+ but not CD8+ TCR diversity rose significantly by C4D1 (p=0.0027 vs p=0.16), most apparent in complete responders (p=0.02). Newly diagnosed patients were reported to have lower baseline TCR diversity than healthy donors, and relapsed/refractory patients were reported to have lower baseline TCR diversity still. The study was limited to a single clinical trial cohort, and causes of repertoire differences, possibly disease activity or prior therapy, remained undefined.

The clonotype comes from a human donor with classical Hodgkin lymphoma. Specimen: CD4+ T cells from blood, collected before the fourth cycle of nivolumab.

The bases read TGTGCCAGCTCAGGACAGGGCACAACTAATGAAAAACTGTTTTTT. The encoded protein is CASSGQGTTNEKLFF. The sequence is built from TRBV18 and TRBJ1-4; the central 8 bases match TRBD1. The germline V and J ends show losses of 5 bases and 0 bases respectively, and no gene match explains 2 bases of the junction. The CDR3, from cysteine to phenylalanine, totals 15 residues. CDR3 DNA only is kept here, 45 bases in frame from base 1. Sequences KGHSH (CDR1) and LQKENI (CDR2) are obtained from the germline V gene. Full variable domain (CDR3 extended with the reference TRBV18 and TRBJ1-4 proteins): NAGVMQNPRHLVRRRGQEARLRCSPMKGHSHVYWYRQLPEEGLKFMVYLQKENIIDESGMPKERFSAEFPKEGPSILRIQQVVRGDSAAYFCASSGQGTTNEKLFFGSGTQLSVL.